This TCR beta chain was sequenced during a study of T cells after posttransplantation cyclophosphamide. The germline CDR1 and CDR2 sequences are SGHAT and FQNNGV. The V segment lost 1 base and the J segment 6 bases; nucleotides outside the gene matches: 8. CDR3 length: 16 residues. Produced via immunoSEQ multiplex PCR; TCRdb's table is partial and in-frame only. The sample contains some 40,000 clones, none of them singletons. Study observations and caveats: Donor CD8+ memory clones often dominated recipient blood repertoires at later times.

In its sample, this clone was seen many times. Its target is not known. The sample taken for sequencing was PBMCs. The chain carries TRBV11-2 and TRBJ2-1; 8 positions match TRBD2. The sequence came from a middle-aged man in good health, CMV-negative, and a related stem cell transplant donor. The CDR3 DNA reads TGTGCCAGCAGCTTAGGGGAACTAGCGGTACTCAATGAGCAGTTCTTC. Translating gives CASSLGELAVLNEQFF. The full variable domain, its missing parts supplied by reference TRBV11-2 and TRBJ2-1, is EAGVAQSPRYKIIEKRQSVAFWCNPISGHATLYWYQQILGQGPKLLIQFQNNGVVDDSQLPKDRFSAERLKGVDSTLKIQPAKLEDSAVYLCASSLGELAVLNEQFFGPGTRLTVL.